What follows is one T cell receptor beta chain and its context. Its antigen remains unidentified. The sample originates from a study of blood T cell dynamics during melanoma immunotherapy. Broader study findings: Among sorted CD8+ subsets, immune-effector cells had the highest clonality and cell-free DNA similarity.

All DNA from each sorted CD8+ subset was loaded. Some clones are missing from TCRdb's copy, which holds only in-frame ones; the method was immunoSEQ multiplex PCR. The data hold approximately 500 clones, with approximately 69% observed a single time. This CDR3 has 18 residues. Per the germline V gene, CDR1 is MNHGY and CDR2 is SVAAGI. Trimming pared 5 bases from V and 5 bases from J, leaving 22 bases between. Time point: pre-treatment baseline. The TCR originated in a human donor with melanoma. Material: central memory CD8+ T cells from blood, obtained from a patient treated with checkpoint blockade. V gene TRBV6-9 combines with J gene TRBJ2-6; D perhaps matches TRBD1 (5 bases). The DNA for the CDR3 is TGTGCCAGCAGTCTAACAGGCTTACGACAAAGTCGGGCCAACGTCCTGACTTTC. Protein: CASSLTGLRQSRANVLTF.